The text below deals with one T cell receptor beta chain. CDR3 size: 16 residues. The V end was cut by 1 base, the J end by 2 bases, with 13 bases between. Per germline, CDR1 SGHRS and CDR2 YFSETQ. The data were obtained in a study of blood T cell repertoires in COVID-19. For the study at large: Some COVID-19 samples were acute and others convalescent; all came from the United States, Italy and Spain. T cells, B-cell-depleted T cells, or PBMCs supplied cDNA or gDNA.

In the authors' methods: Nucleated cell counts were estimated from reference gene primer amplification. Profiled with immunoSEQ multiplex PCR; TCRdb holds only in-frame clones, not every one. Clone size and V and J calls were adopted from that table, with D and trimming inferred from the DNA. Of 150,000 to 180,000 clones listed, 83% were seen once; the top ten hold about 12%. The Seattle patients joined while their infection was active and were tracked longitudinally afterward. The chain recombines TRBV5-1 with TRBJ2-1; maybe TRBD1 (6 bases). Sequenced input: peripheral blood. The sequence derives from a woman aged 55-70 years with COVID-19, enrolled during active disease. The CDR3 here is CASSLSGQGTYNEQFF. DNA of the CDR3: TGCGCCAGCAGCTTGTCCGGGCAGGGGACCTACAATGAGCAGTTCTTC.